The clone carrying this TCR beta chain occurred a few times. Its antigen remains unknown. This sample stems from a study of regulatory T cells in long-lasting Graves disease. General observations from the study: A limited number of samples was an acknowledged limitation. Persistent Graves' patients showed less TCR diversity than newly diagnosed ones. The persistent group shared about 2,700 public clonotypes, more than the approximately 890 shared by new patients.

Germline loops: CDR1 ENHRY, CDR2 SYGVKD. The CDR3 runs 15 residues. V gave up 2 bases and J gave up 3 bases, with 13 bases separating them. Time point here: persistent/refractory GD, antithyroid drugs over 5 years with positive TRAb. After RNA was extracted from PBMCs, the TCR library was made from it. EDTA tubes held approximately 10 milliliters of peripheral blood from each patient. Arm-PCR with iRepertoire HTBI primers amplified the CDR3 regions for these TCR beta libraries. TCRdb ran MiXCR on the multiplex PCR reads and lists one entry per CDR3 protein. The table has more than 650,000 distinct CDR3 sequences, 30% seen once.

V and J are TRBV10-3 and TRBJ1-2; possibly TRBD1 for D (6 bases). The TCR sequence derives from a female donor with Graves disease. The sample in question was peripheral blood mononuclear cells (PBMCs), obtained when the disease was refractory, from a patient treated with antithyroid drugs. CDR3 sequence reads: CAISERAGADYGYTF. The CDR3 region has the DNA TGTGCCATCAGTGAGCGTGCAGGGGCGGACTATGGCTACACCTTC.